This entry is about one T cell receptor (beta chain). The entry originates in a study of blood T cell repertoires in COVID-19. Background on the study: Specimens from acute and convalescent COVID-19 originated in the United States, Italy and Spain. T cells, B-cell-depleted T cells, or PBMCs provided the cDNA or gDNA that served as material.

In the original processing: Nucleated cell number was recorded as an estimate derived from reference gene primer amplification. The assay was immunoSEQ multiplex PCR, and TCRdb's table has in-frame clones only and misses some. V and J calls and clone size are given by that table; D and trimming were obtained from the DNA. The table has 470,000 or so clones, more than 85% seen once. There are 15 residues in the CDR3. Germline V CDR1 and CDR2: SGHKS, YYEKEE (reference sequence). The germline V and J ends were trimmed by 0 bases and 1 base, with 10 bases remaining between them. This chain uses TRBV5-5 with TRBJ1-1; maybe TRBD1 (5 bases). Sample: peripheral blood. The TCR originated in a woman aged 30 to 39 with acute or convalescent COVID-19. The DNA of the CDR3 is TGTGCCAGCAGCTTGGGGGATACAGGGAACACTGAAGCTTTCTTT. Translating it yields CASSLGDTGNTEAFF.